This TCR beta chain emerged from a study of a mutant IDH1 vaccine in newly diagnosed glioma. Turning to the study itself: The treated population exhibited a male proportion of about 60%, a female proportion of around 40%, and a mean age of around 40 years.

The CDR3 totals 17 residues. Germline V gene sequence: CDR1 KGHSH, CDR2 LQKENI. The V end was cut by 1 base, the J end by 1 base, with 13 bases between. Comments on this clone: The antigen remains unidentified.

Time point in this sample: week 23, last vaccination. Vaccination comprised doses that each held 300 ug of mutant IDH1 20-mer peptide, plus topical imiquimod. TCRdb keeps only in-frame clones here, not all; method: immunoSEQ multiplex PCR. Here the sample spans tens of thousands of clones, approximately 90% being singletons. The rearrangement uses TRBV18 and TRBJ2-2; a weak D match, TRBD1 (5 bases). The starting material was PBMCs, obtained from a glioma patient whose treatment included an IDH1 peptide vaccine. The sequence was collected from a man aged 45-60 years with glioma. The CDR3 loop reads CASSPQRTQKNTGELFF. Here the CDR3 DNA reads TGTGCCAGCTCACCACAGAGGACACAGAAGAACACCGGGGAGCTGTTTTTT.